This passage covers 25 T cell receptor beta chains from one sample sequenced in a study of CD8+CD57+ T cells in acquired aplastic anemia. Genomic DNA templated the TCR beta VDJ and CDR3 profiling. TCRdb reprocessed the reads with MiXCR, giving one entry per CDR3 protein. The sample contains some 240,000 distinct CDR3 sequences, approximately 35% of which appear only once. The source material was sorted CD4+, CD8+, or CD8+CD57+ T cells (not recorded which) from PBMCs. These receptors all come from a human donor in good health, serving as a control.

The rearrangement uses TRBV25-1 and TRBJ2-1, with TRBD1 matching over 8 bases. CDR1 MGHDK and CDR2 SYGVNS come from the germline V gene. CDR3 length equals 14 residues. Trimming removed 8 bases from V and 5 bases from J; junction bases left unmatched: 8. CDR3 bases: TGTGCCAGCGCCCCGGGACAGGTCCACAATGAGCAGTTCTTC. The encoded protein is CASAPGQVHNEQFF.

This clonotype was seen a handful of times. The chain employs TRBV11-2 and TRBJ1-4; D gene ambiguous. Germline V gives CDR1 SGHAT, CDR2 FQNNGV. This CDR3 comprises 14 residues. V was cut by 6 bases and J by 5 bases, with 13 bases left in between. This chain's CDR3 is CASSAYSGNEKLFF. In DNA, the CDR3 is TGTGCCAGCAGTGCCTATTCAGGAAATGAAAAACTGTTTTTT.

This clonotype occurred a few times. V gene TRBV5-1 combines with J gene TRBJ2-3; D may be TRBD2 (6 bases). This CDR3 comprises 15 residues. With 4 bases removed from V and 1 base from J, the gap between germline ends came to 13 bases. In germline, CDR1 is SGHRS, CDR2 YFSETQ. CDR3 sequence reads: CASSPPWGGTDTQYF. Here the CDR3 DNA reads TGCGCCAGCAGCCCTCCGTGGGGGGGCACAGATACGCAGTATTTT.

The genes are TRBV4-1 and TRBJ2-3; 13 bases fit TRBD2. Germline CDR1 and CDR2: MGHRA and YSYEKL. This CDR3 contains 18 residues. V was clipped by 1 base and J by 0 bases; unmatched bases: 4. CDR3 protein: CASSQGLAGGLSTDTQYF. In nucleotides, the CDR3 is TGCGCCAGCAGCCAAGGACTAGCGGGAGGCCTTAGCACAGATACGCAGTATTTT.

This clonotype has a count of ten or more. The chain couples TRBV7-2 to TRBJ2-3; D gene uncertain. V lost 2 bases, J lost 4 bases, and 4 bases lay in between. The CDR3 runs 12 residues. Germline V lookup: CDR1 SGHTA, CDR2 FQGNSA. The chain's CDR3 is CASSLKADTQYF. For the CDR3, the DNA is TGTGCCAGCAGCTTAAAGGCAGATACGCAGTATTTT.

This clonotype was counted ten times or more. The chain uses TRBV2 and TRBJ2-2; no firm D call. This CDR3 is built from 15 residues. Between the trimmed V and J ends, which lost 0 bases and 5 bases, there was a span of 10 bases. The V gene's germline CDR1 is SNHLY and CDR2 FYNNEI. CDR3 coding DNA: TGTGCCAGCAGTGAAGCTTGGAAAGGGACCGGGGAGCTGTTTTTT. As protein: CASSEAWKGTGELFF.

This chain links TRBV11-2 with TRBJ1-5, with D maybe TRBD1 (5 bases). This CDR3 is 15 amino acids long. The V gene's germline CDR1 is SGHAT and CDR2 FQNNGV. V gave up 4 bases and J gave up 2 bases, with 12 bases separating them. This CDR3 reads CASSSYRDGNQPQHF. The CDR3 coding sequence is TGTGCCAGCAGCTCATACCGGGACGGCAATCAGCCCCAGCATTTT.

The rearrangement uses TRBV6-2 or TRBV6-3 and TRBJ1-1; a possible D gene is TRBD1 (5 bases). Germline V CDR1 and CDR2: MNHEY, SVGEGT. This CDR3 has 16 amino acids. V was trimmed by 1 base and J by 1 base, leaving 13 bases between them. DNA of the CDR3: TGTGCCAGCAGTTACTTCGGGACCCGAGGGAACACTGAAGCTTTCTTT. Amino acids: CASSYFGTRGNTEAFF.

This sequence joins TRBV5-4 and TRBJ2-1; TRBD1 matches 7 bases. After removal of 4 bases from V and 6 bases from J, the junction contained 13 bases not matched to a gene. The length of the CDR3 is 16 residues. CDR1 is SGHNT and CDR2 is YYREEE in the germline V gene (reference sequence). CDR3 DNA: TGTGCCAGCAGCCCCTGGACGTGGACAGGTGGCAATGAGCAGTTCTTC. Its translation: CASSPWTWTGGNEQFF.

The sample holds many counts of this clonotype. The chain recombines TRBV5-1 with TRBJ2-6; D not resolved. The CDR3 sequence is 15 residues long. Looked up from germline, CDR1 is SGHRS and CDR2 is YFSETQ. With 0 bases removed from V and 1 base from J, the gap between germline ends came to 5 bases. The CDR3 here is CASSLDLSGANVLTF. Written as DNA, the CDR3 is TGCGCCAGCAGCTTGGACCTATCTGGGGCCAACGTCCTGACTTTC.

This clonotype has more than one count but fewer than ten. The genes are TRBV6-1 and TRBJ1-3; 7 bases match TRBD1. Trimming cost V 7 bases and J 4 bases; bases outside gene matches: 16. The CDR3 length is 17 residues. CDR1 and CDR2 from the germline V gene are MNHNS and SASEGT. The CDR3 is CASNRGGPQGYGNTIYF. The CDR3 region has the DNA TGTGCCAGCAACCGAGGGGGCCCCCAGGGATACGGAAACACCATATATTTT.

The chain links TRBV5-1 to TRBJ2-7, with 8 bases matching TRBD1. This CDR3 has 14 amino acids. Germline CDR1 SGHRS, CDR2 YFSETQ. Trimming cost V 5 bases and J 7 bases; bases outside gene matches: 11. In nucleotides, the CDR3 is TGCGCCAGCAGTAGTCAGGGGGCGTCAGATGAGCAGTACTTC. Protein sequence: CASSSQGASDEQYF.

In its sample, this clonotype was seen many times. The chain uses TRBV20-1 and TRBJ2-5; TRBD2 aligns across 9 bases. CDR1 and CDR2 (germline): DFQATT, SNEGSKA (reference sequence). The CDR3 runs 16 residues. Unmatched junction bases numbered 7, after V lost 0 bases and J lost 2 bases. DNA of the CDR3: TGCAGTGCTAGAGATTGGGCTAGCGGGGCGCAAGAGACCCAGTACTTC. It encodes CSARDWASGAQETQYF.

V and J are TRBV10-1 and TRBJ1-6, with D tentatively TRBD1 (5 bases). Trimming removed 9 bases at V and 3 bases at J, with 12 bases between. The CDR3 is 14 amino acids. The germline CDR1 and CDR2 sequences are WNHNN and SYGVQD (reference sequence). Here the CDR3 DNA reads TGCGCCAGGCCCGGGACGAGCTATAATTCACCCCTCCACTTT. Residues: CARPGTSYNSPLHF.

This clonotype showed up many times. The J gene is TRBJ1-3, the V gene TRBV2, with 8 bases identical to TRBD1. J gave up 8 bases and V 1 base, and 10 bases lay outside the gene matches. Germline V CDR1 and CDR2: SNHLY, FYNNEI. The CDR3 is 16 residues long. The CDR3 loop reads CASSEEAGGILDTIYF. The CDR3 DNA follows: TGTGCCAGCAGTGAAGAGGCAGGGGGCATTTTGGACACCATATATTTT.

The V gene is TRBV3-1, the J gene TRBJ1-5, with D possibly TRBD1 on 5 matching bases. This CDR3 spans 15 amino acids. Germline V CDR1 and CDR2: LGHDT, YNNKEL (reference sequence). Trimming removed 4 bases at V and 3 bases at J, with 13 bases between. The CDR3 DNA is TGTGCCAGCAGCCGTTCACAGGAGACCAATCAGCCCCAGCATTTT. Translation: CASSRSQETNQPQHF.

This clonotype has more than one count but fewer than ten. The rearrangement links TRBV10-3 to TRBJ2-7; TRBD2 matches 7 bases. CDR3 length: 19 residues. The germline CDR1 and CDR2 sequences are ENHRY and SYGVKD. V lost 0 bases and J lost 3; bases outside the gene matches: 17. The CDR3 sequence: CAISESLPPLTGGSYEQYF. The DNA for the CDR3 is TGTGCCATCAGTGAGTCTTTACCCCCACTAACGGGGGGTAGCTACGAGCAGTACTTC.

The gene calls are TRBV29-1 and TRBJ1-2; D is possibly TRBD1 (6 bases). The V gene's germline CDR1 is SQVTM and CDR2 ANQGSEA. The CDR3 runs 15 residues. Trimming removed 4 bases at V and 7 bases at J, with 22 bases between. In DNA form, the CDR3 reads TGCAGCGTTGGAGTGGCGGCTACAGGGTACGCTGGCTACACCTTC. Its translation is CSVGVAATGYAGYTF.

This clonotype was detected ten times or more. The rearrangement uses TRBV7-3 and TRBJ2-5; 10 nucleotides line up with TRBD2. The trim removed 8 bases at V and 0 bases at J, leaving 9 bases unmatched. The CDR3 consists of 16 residues. The germline gives CDR1 SGHTA, CDR2 FQGTGA. Here the CDR3 reads CASAPGLAVNQETQYF. CDR3 nucleotide sequence: TGTGCCAGCGCCCCCGGACTAGCGGTCAACCAAGAGACCCAGTACTTC.

There are a few counts of this clonotype. A much larger clone is a single base away; this may be a read error. V usage is TRBV15 and J usage is TRBJ2-1, with D hard to call. Germline V gene sequence: CDR1 LNHNV, CDR2 YYDKDF (reference sequence). The CDR3 contains 12 residues. In DNA form, the CDR3 reads TGTACCACCAGCAGAGATTGGACCGCCAAGTTCTTC. It translates to CTTSRDWTAKFF.

The chain employs TRBV6-2 or TRBV6-3 and TRBJ2-1; D uncertain. Trimming stripped 4 bases from V and 0 bases from J, with 16 bases between. In germline, CDR1 is MNHEY, CDR2 SVGEGT. The CDR3 has 17 amino acids. CDR3 residues: CASSSQERLSSYNEQFF. Written as DNA, the CDR3 is TGTGCCAGCAGTTCACAAGAGCGCCTCAGCTCCTACAATGAGCAGTTCTTC.

V and J are TRBV3-1 and TRBJ2-4; 8 nucleotides agree with TRBD2. CDR1 LGHDT and CDR2 YNNKEL come from the germline V gene (reference sequence). The CDR3 has 13 residues. Germline trimming cut 5 bases from V and 7 bases from J; bases unmatched to any gene: 4. CDR3 loop: CASSKTSANIQYF. The CDR3 bases are TGTGCCAGCAGCAAGACTAGCGCGAACATTCAGTACTTC.

This clonotype was observed many times. The V and J genes are TRBV2 and TRBJ2-1; 8 positions match TRBD2. This CDR3 has 15 residues. V was pared by 7 bases and J by 2 bases, with 7 bases of the junction left unmatched. The germline V gene has CDR1 SNHLY and CDR2 FYNNEI. The CDR3 loop reads CASTGSGNTYNEQFF. CDR3 DNA sequence: TGTGCCAGCACCGGTAGCGGGAATACCTACAATGAGCAGTTCTTC.

The genes are TRBV3-1 and TRBJ1-6; D is unresolved. From germline, CDR1 is LGHDT and CDR2 YNNKEL (reference sequence). This CDR3 is built from 15 residues. Trimming shortened V by 2 bases and J by 0 bases, and 5 bases separated the two germline ends. CDR3 amino acids: CASSQYNSYNSPLHF. CDR3 nucleotide sequence: TGTGCCAGCAGCCAATACAACTCCTATAATTCACCCCTCCACTTT.

The V call is TRBV5-1, the J call TRBJ2-1, with D tentatively TRBD2 (5 bases). Looked up from germline, CDR1 is SGHRS and CDR2 is YFSETQ. V was trimmed by 0 bases and J by 12 bases, leaving 16 bases between them. CDR3 size: 14 residues. DNA of the CDR3: TGCGCCAGCAGCTTGGGCGCTTCAGGCGGGTCGCAGTTCTTC. Translating it yields CASSLGASGGSQFF.